The present entry profiles one TCR beta chain with its context. Antigen: not known. CDR3 length: 14 residues. V was pared by 0 bases and J by 5 bases, with 3 bases of the junction left unmatched. Germline V gene data show CDR1 as MDHEN and CDR2 as SYDVKM. Some clones are missing from TCRdb's copy, which holds only in-frame ones; the method was immunoSEQ multiplex PCR. This sample has around 25,000 clones, with about 85% found just once. This specimen belongs to a study of lymphopenia after photon versus proton radiotherapy. The study's findings and limits: Oligoclonal CD8+ Temra expansion after nadir drove photon patients' diversity drop. Relative stability marked proton patients; photon patients lost diversity and naive cells.

The input for sequencing was peripheral blood, taken from a patient treated with photon-based radiotherapy. This clonotype was obtained from a man aged 25 to 40 with gastric cancer. V gene TRBV28 combines with J gene TRBJ2-7; 8 bases map to TRBD1. Here the CDR3 reads CASSLWQGANEQYF. The CDR3 region has the DNA TGTGCCAGCAGTTTATGGCAGGGGGCCAACGAGCAGTACTTC.